Sequencing of this T cell receptor beta chain was carried out in a study of T cell repertoires in ileal Crohn's disease. About the research overall: About half of patients got postoperative therapy: some 11 thiopurines, fewer than 20 anti-TNF. Study findings and constraints: All patients with clonality above 26.8% had endoscopic recurrence. Clonal expansions were more frequent in active smokers than non-smokers at surgery.

Repertoires were generated with immunoSEQ multiplex PCR, while TCRdb's copy carries only in-frame clones and drops some. Altogether roughly 15,000 clones are present, roughly two thirds being singletons, with the ten largest covering roughly 5%. As to this clone: Its target is unknown.

CDR1 SGHRS and CDR2 YFSETQ come from the germline V gene. CDR3 length: 14 amino acids. Between the trimmed V and J ends, which lost 0 bases and 5 bases, there was a span of 11 bases. The receptor's source is an adult with Crohn's disease. Sequencing was performed on ileal tissue. V gene TRBV5-1 combines with J gene TRBJ2-5, with D perhaps matching TRBD2 (6 bases). CDR3 sequence (DNA): TGCGCCAGCAGCTTGGAAGGCCTAGCGGAGACCCAGTACTTC. Translating gives CASSLEGLAETQYF.